The entry that follows covers one T cell receptor (beta chain) sequence. Libraries were prepared by immunoSEQ multiplex PCR; TCRdb keeps only in-frame clonotypes and omits some of them. The sample yields under 35,000 clones, 95% seen once. These data belong to a study of circulating and synovial CD4+ cells in juvenile arthritis. The V segment lost 0 bases and the J segment 4 bases; nucleotides outside the gene matches: 3. CDR1 is ENHRY, CDR2 SYGVKD, per germline. CDR3 length equals 15 residues. Source material: CD4+ T cells from blood. V is TRBV10-3 and J is TRBJ2-7, with TRBD1 identical over 10 bases. This clonotype originated in a human donor with juvenile idiopathic arthritis. CDR3 nucleotide sequence: TGTGCCATCAGTGAGTCTGGGACAGGGGCGTACGAGCAGTACTTC. It translates to CAISESGTGAYEQYF.